This record looks at one TCR beta chain sequence and its context. V was clipped by 5 bases and J by 3 bases, with 14 bases between them. Germline CDR1 LNHNV, CDR2 YYDKDF (reference sequence). This CDR3 contains 15 residues. These data come from a study of monozygotic twins with cystic fibrosis. Study information: With approximately 14 PCR cycles, barcoded libraries came from roughly 2.9 micrograms of fragmented DNA.

Clones were read by immunoSEQ multiplex PCR, and TCRdb kept only the in-frame ones, dropping some. This table holds about 14,000 clones, just under 95% found once. This chain connects TRBV15 to TRBJ1-5; D is perhaps TRBD1 (6 bases). The receptor's source is a girl between 2 and 10 years old with cystic fibrosis. Material for sequencing was blood. This chain's CDR3 is CATSHKGGYNQPQHF. The CDR3 DNA is TGTGCCACCAGCCACAAGGGGGGGTACAATCAGCCCCAGCATTTT. The full variable domain, rest sourced from reference TRBV15 and TRBJ1-5, is DAMVIQNPRYQVTQFGKPVTLSCSQTLNHNVMYWYQQKSSQAPKLLFHYYDKDFNNEADTPDNFQSRRPNTSFCFLDIRSPGLGDTAMYLCATSHKGGYNQPQHFGDGTRLSIL.